The sequence of this TCR beta chain was determined in a study of blood T cell repertoires in COVID-19. The CDR3 extends over 13 amino acids. V was trimmed by 5 bases and J by 0 bases, leaving 8 bases between them. The V gene's germline CDR1 is KGHSH and CDR2 LQKENI. How the authors handled the data: Reference gene primers were amplified, and this amplification served to estimate nucleated cell counts. The repertoire was sequenced with immunoSEQ multiplex PCR; TCRdb's copy has only in-frame clones and lacks some. The V and J calls and clone size come from that table; D and trimming were worked out from the DNA. The sample has 200,000 to 250,000 clones; about 80% are singletons.

The V gene is TRBV18, the J gene TRBJ2-7; D ambiguous. The sequence was collected from a woman in her 50s with acute or convalescent COVID-19. Material for sequencing was peripheral blood. This CDR3 is CASSSTSSYEQYF. The CDR3, as DNA: TGTGCCAGCTCATCGACAAGCTCCTACGAGCAGTACTTC.